One sample yielded the 28 T cell receptor beta chains listed below, sequenced in a study of blood T cell repertoires in COVID-19. Here immunoSEQ multiplex PCR was the method, and the copy in TCRdb shows in-frame clones only, minus some. The sample yields 200,000 or so clones, 84% seen once. Input material: peripheral blood. The receptors were gathered from a woman in her twenties or thirties who had recovered from COVID-19.

In this sample, this clone turned up a few times. V and J are TRBV30 and TRBJ1-5; a weak D match, TRBD1 (6 bases). V lost 4 bases and J lost 2, with 9 bases in between. Germline CDR1 reads GTSNPN; CDR2 reads SVGIG (reference sequence). The CDR3 consists of 13 residues. The CDR3 DNA sequence: TGTGCCTGGACAGGGGAAGGCAATCAGCCCCAGCATTTT. Amino acid sequence: CAWTGEGNQPQHF.

This clone was recorded once. The genes are TRBV28 and TRBJ1-1; the D gene is possibly TRBD1 (6 bases). This CDR3 has 14 residues. The germline gives CDR1 MDHEN, CDR2 SYDVKM. V was clipped by 5 bases and J by 7 bases, with 17 bases between them. In DNA form, the CDR3 reads TGTGCCAGCAGTCGCCCCCCAGGGGCTGTTGAAGCTTTCTTT. Its protein is CASSRPPGAVEAFF.

This clone was found once. The V gene is TRBV7-9, the J gene TRBJ2-3; D is perhaps TRBD2 (6 bases). Deletions cut 7 bases from V and 10 bases from J, with 15 bases between. This CDR3 comprises 12 residues. Germline V gives CDR1 SEHNR, CDR2 FQNEAQ (reference sequence). The CDR3 sequence: CASTSWEDAQYF. CDR3 coding DNA: TGTGCCAGCACCTCATGGGAGGATGCGCAGTATTTT.

The chain's CDR3 is CAWRYFRTGAPFSGNTIYF. In DNA, the CDR3 is TGTGCCTGGAGATATTTCCGGACAGGGGCTCCTTTCTCTGGAAACACCATATATTTT. The chain joins TRBV30 to TRBJ1-3, with 9 bases fitting TRBD1. V was pared by 3 bases and J by 0 bases, with 15 bases of the junction left unmatched. Germline-derived CDR1 and CDR2 are GTSNPN and SVGIG (reference sequence). This CDR3 spans 19 amino acids.

The chain combines TRBV28 with TRBJ1-4, with TRBD1 matching over 7 bases. V shed 7 bases, J shed 5 bases, and the junction held 7 bases outside the gene matches. The CDR3 consists of 14 residues. Germline CDR1 MDHEN, CDR2 SYDVKM. The CDR3 here is CASTPGGRNEKLFF. CDR3 nucleotide sequence: TGTGCCAGCACTCCAGGGGGGCGAAATGAAAAACTGTTTTTT.

The genes are TRBV27 and TRBJ1-1; D is undetermined. V was pared by 8 bases and J by 2 bases, with 18 bases between. The CDR3 loop spans 15 amino acids. Germline V gives CDR1 MNHEY, CDR2 SMNVEV (reference sequence). The CDR3 is CASESQRGLNTEAFF. CDR3 bases: TGTGCCAGCGAATCCCAGCGGGGTCTAAACACTGAAGCTTTCTTT.

This clone turned up a few times. The V and J genes are TRBV5-3 and TRBJ2-7; 13 nucleotides align to TRBD2. TRBV5-3 is flagged as an ORF with uncertain function. J lost 1 base, V lost 4 bases, and 5 bases had no gene match. The CDR3 covers 16 residues. CDR3 DNA sequence: TGTGCCAGAAGCGGGACTAGCGGGAAGAGTTCCTACGAGCAGTACTTC. Translated, it gives CARSGTSGKSSYEQYF.

The chain links TRBV9 to TRBJ1-2; 8 bases line up with TRBD1. With V trimmed by 4 bases and J by 3 bases, 2 bases remained unmatched. The germline CDR1 and CDR2 sequences are SGDLS and YYNGEE. The CDR3 spans 13 residues. The CDR3 DNA sequence: TGTGCCAGCAGCCCACAGGGGGACTATGGCTACACCTTC. This codes for CASSPQGDYGYTF.

The chain uses TRBV28 and TRBJ1-3; TRBD1 is a possible D gene (5 bases). V gave up 3 bases and J gave up 3 bases, with 9 bases separating them. The CDR3 length is 14 residues. CDR1 is MDHEN, CDR2 SYDVKM, per germline. This CDR3 is CASSLGGNGNTIYF. The CDR3 DNA is TGTGCCAGCAGTTTGGGGGGAAATGGAAACACCATATATTTT. Full variable domain (missing parts from reference TRBV28 and TRBJ1-3): DVKVTQSSRYLVKRTGEKVFLECVQDMDHENMFWYRQDPGLGLRLIYFSYDVKMKEKGDIPEGYSVSREKKERFSLILESASTNQTSMYLCASSLGGNGNTIYFGEGSWLTVV.

The chain combines TRBV9 with TRBJ1-2, with D possibly TRBD1 on 5 matching bases. The V gene's germline CDR1 is SGDLS and CDR2 YYNGEE. The length of the CDR3 is 14 residues. V was pared by 1 base and J by 4 bases, with 11 bases between. CDR3 amino acids: CASSVSGGVYGYTF. CDR3 coding DNA: TGTGCCAGCAGCGTAAGCGGGGGGGTCTATGGCTACACCTTC.

The chain employs TRBV5-1 and TRBJ2-7; tentatively, D is TRBD1 (6 bases). There are 15 residues in the CDR3. Germline lookup yields CDR1 SGHRS and CDR2 YFSETQ. Between the trimmed V and J ends, which lost 0 bases and 3 bases, there was a span of 13 bases. CDR3 DNA: TGCGCCAGCAGCTTGGACGCAGGGGCCTTCTACGAGCAGTACTTC. This sequence encodes CASSLDAGAFYEQYF.

For the CDR3, the DNA is TGTGCCAGCAGCCCCAACGTGAGGGCTTTCTATGGCTACACCTTC. This gives the protein CASSPNVRAFYGYTF. V gene TRBV28 combines with J gene TRBJ1-2, with D unresolved. V shed 6 bases and J shed 4 bases, with 18 bases lying between them. The CDR3 runs to 15 residues. CDR1 is MDHEN, CDR2 SYDVKM, per germline.

This clone was detected only a few times. The chain is built from TRBV7-9 and TRBJ1-3; 9 bases are shared with TRBD1. Trimming cost V 5 bases and J 1 base; bases outside gene matches: 6. Germline V gene data show CDR1 as SEHNR and CDR2 as FQNEAQ (reference sequence). There are 16 residues in the CDR3. CDR3: CASSPGQGLSGNTIYF. In DNA, the CDR3 is TGTGCCAGCAGCCCGGGACAGGGACTATCTGGAAACACCATATATTTT. The full variable domain, with the rest looked up from reference TRBV7-9 and TRBJ1-3, is DTGVSQNPRHKITKRGQNVTFRCDPISEHNRLYWYRQTLGQGPEFLTYFQNEAQLEKSRLLSDRFSAERPKGSFSTLEIQRTEQGDSAMYLCASSPGQGLSGNTIYFGEGSWLTVV.

This clone was counted between two and nine times. This chain connects TRBV27 to TRBJ1-2; TRBD1 agrees at 7 bases. V was pared by 6 bases and J by 1 base, with 11 bases of the junction left unmatched. The germline CDR1 and CDR2 sequences are MNHEY and SMNVEV (reference sequence). This CDR3 contains 16 residues. The chain's CDR3 is CASSLGQDFNNYGYTF. For the CDR3, the DNA is TGTGCCAGCAGCCTCGGACAGGATTTCAATAACTATGGCTACACCTTC.

The V call is TRBV9, the J call TRBJ2-1, with TRBD1 matching over 9 bases. The CDR3 loop spans 16 amino acids. With V trimmed by 1 base and J by 2 bases, 4 bases remained unmatched. Germline assignment: CDR1 SGDLS and CDR2 YYNGEE. The CDR3 loop is CASSVSGTGTYNEQFF. In DNA, the CDR3 is TGTGCCAGCAGCGTAAGCGGGACAGGGACCTACAATGAGCAGTTCTTC.

This chain links TRBV19 with TRBJ2-7; 8 bases match TRBD2. CDR1 and CDR2 (germline): LNHDA, SQIVND (reference sequence). The CDR3 runs 16 residues. Germline trimming cut 5 bases from V and 6 bases from J; bases unmatched to any gene: 15. DNA for the CDR3: TGTGCCAGTAGTCTGACTAGGAGCGGGGGAGGTCTCGAGCAGTACTTC. Translating gives CASSLTRSGGGLEQYF.

This clone was found many times. The chain uses TRBV25-1 and TRBJ1-5; 7 nucleotides align to TRBD1. Germline CDR1 and CDR2: MGHDK and SYGVNS. This CDR3 comprises 17 residues. J lost 0 bases, V lost 5 bases, and 10 bases had no gene match. DNA of the CDR3: TGTGCCAGCAGTTCCGGGACAGACTTCTTTAGCAATCAGCCCCAGCATTTT. This encodes CASSSGTDFFSNQPQHF.

The genes are TRBV7-9 and TRBJ2-3; no firm D call. With 8 bases removed from V and 1 base from J, the gap between germline ends came to 7 bases. In germline, CDR1 is SEHNR, CDR2 FQNEAQ (reference sequence). This CDR3 region has 12 residues. The CDR3 loop reads CASLRGTDTQYF. Written as DNA, the CDR3 is TGTGCCAGCTTGCGTGGCACAGATACGCAGTATTTT. Looking up the rest from reference TRBV7-9 and TRBJ2-3 gives the full variable domain: DTGVSQNPRHKITKRGQNVTFRCDPISEHNRLYWYRQTLGQGPEFLTYFQNEAQLEKSRLLSDRFSAERPKGSFSTLEIQRTEQGDSAMYLCASLRGTDTQYFGPGTRLTVL.

The CDR3 sequence is CASSEEPAGYTDTQYF. DNA of the CDR3: TGTGCCAGCAGTGAAGAACCAGCGGGATACACAGATACGCAGTATTTT. The chain links TRBV6-1 to TRBJ2-3, with 7 bases fitting TRBD2. The V segment lost 1 base and the J segment 2 bases; nucleotides outside the gene matches: 6. The CDR3 runs to 16 residues. CDR1 MNHNS and CDR2 SASEGT come from the germline V gene.

The J gene is TRBJ1-3, the V gene TRBV28, with D possibly being TRBD1 (5 bases). Germline V CDR1 and CDR2: MDHEN, SYDVKM. Trimming left V 6 bases short and J 1 base short, with 13 bases between. This CDR3 comprises 15 residues. In DNA form, the CDR3 reads TGTGCCAGCAGGCTTACAGGTACTTCTGGAAACACCATATATTTT. This sequence encodes CASRLTGTSGNTIYF. Filled out from reference TRBV28 and TRBJ1-3, the complete variable domain reads DVKVTQSSRYLVKRTGEKVFLECVQDMDHENMFWYRQDPGLGLRLIYFSYDVKMKEKGDIPEGYSVSREKKERFSLILESASTNQTSMYLCASRLTGTSGNTIYFGEGSWLTVV.

The CDR3 is CATSLGLARGANTGELFF. As DNA, the CDR3 is TGTGCCACCAGTTTGGGACTAGCGCGGGGGGCGAACACCGGGGAGCTGTTTTTT. The chain is built from TRBV24-1 and TRBJ2-2, with 10 nucleotides matching TRBD2. V lost 6 bases, J lost 0 bases, and 9 bases stayed unmatched. Looked up from germline, CDR1 is KGHDR and CDR2 is SFDVKD. This CDR3 is 18 amino acids long.

The V call is TRBV2, the J call TRBJ1-3; D is uncertain. This CDR3 region has 15 residues. V dropped 4 bases and J dropped 0 bases, with 10 bases sitting between them. From germline, CDR1 is SNHLY and CDR2 FYNNEI. The CDR3 bases are TGTGCCAGCAGTGGGGAGGGATTCTCTGGAAACACCATATATTTT. Its translation is CASSGEGFSGNTIYF. The complete variable domain, with remaining parts taken from reference TRBV2 and TRBJ1-3, reads EPEVTQTPSHQVTQMGQEVILRCVPISNHLYFYWYRQILGQKVEFLVSFYNNEISEKSEIFDDQFSVERPDGSNFTLKIRSTKLEDSAMYFCASSGEGFSGNTIYFGEGSWLTVV.

The V gene is TRBV7-9, the J gene TRBJ2-7; D perhaps matches TRBD2 (6 bases). CDR3 length: 13 amino acids. Trimming pared 1 base from V and 6 bases from J, leaving 10 bases between. The germline V gene has CDR1 SEHNR and CDR2 FQNEAQ (reference sequence). The CDR3 reads CASSLVGSGEQYF. CDR3 in DNA: TGTGCCAGCAGCTTAGTCGGGAGTGGCGAGCAGTACTTC.

V and J are TRBV5-1 and TRBJ2-7; 8 nucleotides agree with TRBD1. Unmatched junction bases numbered 8, after V lost 4 bases and J lost 5 bases. CDR3 size: 14 residues. In germline, CDR1 is SGHRS, CDR2 YFSETQ. DNA for the CDR3: TGCGCCAGCAGCAACGGACAGGGTTTGGACGAGCAGTACTTC. Amino acid sequence: CASSNGQGLDEQYF.

The CDR3 coding sequence is TGCGCCAGCAGCTTGAGGGCGGGAGGGGCGAACACCGGGGAGCTGTTTTTT. As protein: CASSLRAGGANTGELFF. The rearrangement uses TRBV5-1 and TRBJ2-2; 9 nucleotides line up with TRBD2. V lost 1 base, J lost 0 bases, and 4 bases stayed unmatched. The germline gives CDR1 SGHRS, CDR2 YFSETQ. The CDR3 runs to 17 residues. Looking up the rest from reference TRBV5-1 and TRBJ2-2 gives the full variable domain: KAGVTQTPRYLIKTRGQQVTLSCSPISGHRSVSWYQQTPGQGLQFLFEYFSETQRNKGNFPGRFSGRQFSNSRSEMNVSTLELGDSALYLCASSLRAGGANTGELFFGEGSRLTVL.

The rearrangement uses TRBV29-1 and TRBJ1-2; possibly TRBD1 for D (5 bases). Germline V lookup: CDR1 SQVTM, CDR2 ANQGSEA. The CDR3 contains 17 residues. V was clipped by 1 base and J by 4 bases, with 22 bases between them. CDR3 residues: CSVEGRDRDRGLYGYTF. The CDR3 DNA sequence: TGCAGCGTTGAAGGGAGGGACCGGGACCGGGGACTCTATGGCTACACCTTC.

The chain links TRBV10-1 to TRBJ2-1; TRBD2 agrees at 9 bases. The ends lost 8 bases at V and 8 bases at J; junction bases unmatched: 7. Germline V gene sequence: CDR1 WNHNN, CDR2 SYGVQD (reference sequence). The CDR3 contains 13 residues. The CDR3 loop reads CASAGTSNDEQFF. The CDR3 region has the DNA TGCGCCAGCGCTGGGACTAGCAATGATGAGCAGTTCTTC.

The chain couples TRBV2 to TRBJ2-3; D uncertain. The CDR3 contains 12 residues. Germline CDR1 and CDR2: SNHLY and FYNNEI. Trimming stripped 4 bases from V and 2 bases from J, with 4 bases between. CDR3 sequence (DNA): TGTGCCAGCAGTGCCAACACAGATACGCAGTATTTT. This encodes CASSANTDTQYF.